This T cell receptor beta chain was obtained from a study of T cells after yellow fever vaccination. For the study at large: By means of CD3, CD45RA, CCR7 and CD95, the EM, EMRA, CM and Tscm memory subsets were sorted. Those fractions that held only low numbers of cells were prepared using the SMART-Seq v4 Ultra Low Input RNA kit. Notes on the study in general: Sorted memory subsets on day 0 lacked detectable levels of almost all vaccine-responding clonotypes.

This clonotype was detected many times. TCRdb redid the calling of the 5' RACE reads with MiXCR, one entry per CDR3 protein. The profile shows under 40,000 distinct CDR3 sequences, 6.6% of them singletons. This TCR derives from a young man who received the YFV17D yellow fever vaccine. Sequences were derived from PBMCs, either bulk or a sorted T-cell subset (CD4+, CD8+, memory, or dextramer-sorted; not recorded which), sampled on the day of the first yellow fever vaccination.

CDR3 protein: CASSEVSQETQYF. Here the CDR3 DNA reads TGTGCCAGCAGTGAAGTCTCCCAAGAGACCCAGTACTTC. The rearrangement links TRBV2 to TRBJ2-5; D remains ambiguous. The CDR3 totals 13 residues. Trimming removed 1 base at V and 1 base at J, with 4 bases between. CDR1 SNHLY and CDR2 FYNNEI come from the germline V gene.